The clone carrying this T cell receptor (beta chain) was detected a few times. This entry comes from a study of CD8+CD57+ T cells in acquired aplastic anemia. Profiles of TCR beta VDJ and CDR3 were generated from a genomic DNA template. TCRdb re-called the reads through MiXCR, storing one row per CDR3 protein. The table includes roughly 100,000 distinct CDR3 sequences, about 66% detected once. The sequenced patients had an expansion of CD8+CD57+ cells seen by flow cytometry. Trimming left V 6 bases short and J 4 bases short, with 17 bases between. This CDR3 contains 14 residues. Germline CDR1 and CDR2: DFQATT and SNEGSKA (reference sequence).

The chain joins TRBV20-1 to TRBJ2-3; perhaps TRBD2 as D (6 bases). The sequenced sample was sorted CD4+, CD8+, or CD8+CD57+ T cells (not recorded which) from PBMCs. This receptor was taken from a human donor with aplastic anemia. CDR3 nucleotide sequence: TGCAGTGCCCACCCCCTAGCGATGGCAGATACGCAGTATTTT. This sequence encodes CSAHPLAMADTQYF.